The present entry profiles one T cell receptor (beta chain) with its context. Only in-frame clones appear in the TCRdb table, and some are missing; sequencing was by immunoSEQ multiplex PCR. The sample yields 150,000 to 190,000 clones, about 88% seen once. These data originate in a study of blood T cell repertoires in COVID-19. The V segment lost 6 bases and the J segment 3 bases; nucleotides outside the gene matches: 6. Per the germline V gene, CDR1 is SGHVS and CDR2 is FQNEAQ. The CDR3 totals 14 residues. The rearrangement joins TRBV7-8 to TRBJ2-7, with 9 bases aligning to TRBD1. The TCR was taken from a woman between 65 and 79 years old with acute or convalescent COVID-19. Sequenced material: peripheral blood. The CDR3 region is CASRFTGGNYEQYF. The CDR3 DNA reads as TGTGCCAGCAGGTTTACAGGGGGCAACTACGAGCAGTACTTC.